Below, 29 T cell receptor beta chains from the same sample are listed, as sequenced in a study of blood T cell repertoires in COVID-19. The table came from immunoSEQ multiplex PCR; TCRdb's copy has only in-frame clones and leaves some out. The sample includes over 250,000 clones, about nine tenths of them seen just once. The material sequenced was peripheral blood. The receptors stem from a man in his 60s who had recovered from COVID-19.

The V call is TRBV14, the J call TRBJ2-7; 8 bases fit TRBD2. Germline CDR1 SGHDN, CDR2 FVKESK. The CDR3 is 14 residues long. The V and J ends lost 3 bases and 3 bases, in that order; junction bases with no gene match: 4. The CDR3 DNA is TGTGCCAGCAGCCATAGGCGGGGGGTCTACGAGCAGTACTTC. Protein: CASSHRRGVYEQYF. Supplemented by reference TRBV14 and TRBJ2-7, the full variable domain reads EAGVTQFPSHSVIEKGQTVTLRCDPISGHDNLYWYRRVMGKEIKFLLHFVKESKQDESGMPNNRFLAERTGGTYSTLKVQPAELEDSGVYFCASSHRRGVYEQYFGPGTRLTVT.

The V call is TRBV19, the J call TRBJ2-4, with D perhaps TRBD2 (5 bases). Trimming removed 7 bases at V and 3 bases at J, with 7 bases between. Germline lookup yields CDR1 LNHDA and CDR2 SQIVND (reference sequence). This CDR3 has 12 residues. The CDR3 protein is CASTGDKNIQYF. DNA of the CDR3: TGTGCCAGTACCGGGGACAAAAACATTCAGTACTTC.

The J gene is TRBJ1-2, the V gene TRBV9; 9 bases line up with TRBD1. The V segment lost 4 bases and the J segment 7 bases; nucleotides outside the gene matches: 11. The CDR3 extends over 15 amino acids. CDR1 and CDR2 (germline): SGDLS, YYNGEE. For the CDR3, the DNA is TGTGCCAGCAGCAAGGGGGACAGGGAGCGGTTTGGCTACACCTTC. This codes for CASSKGDRERFGYTF. Complete variable domain (other parts from reference TRBV9 and TRBJ1-2): DSGVTQTPKHLITATGQRVTLRCSPRSGDLSVYWYQQSLDQGLQFLIQYYNGEERAKGNILERFSAQQFPDLHSELNLSSLELGDSALYFCASSKGDRERFGYTFGSGTRLTVV.

Written as DNA, the CDR3 is TGTGCCAGCAGCCAAAGGGGCGCCTCCAATGAGCAGTTCTTC. Amino acids: CASSQRGASNEQFF. This rearrangement joins TRBV3-1 (or the pseudogene TRBV3-2) to TRBJ2-1; D perhaps matches TRBD1 (5 bases). This CDR3 is built from 14 residues. CDR1 is LGHDT, CDR2 YNNKEL, per germline (reference sequence). Trimming shortened V by 2 bases and J by 6 bases, and 11 bases separated the two germline ends.

This clone appeared once. This chain connects TRBV5-6 to TRBJ1-2; D remains ambiguous. Trimming pared 3 bases from V and 1 base from J, leaving 7 bases between. CDR3 size: 13 residues. Germline CDR1 and CDR2: SGHDT and YYEEEE. In DNA form, the CDR3 reads TGTGCCAGCAGCTCCGGGGATAACTATGGCTACACCTTC. Translating gives CASSSGDNYGYTF.

The chain carries TRBV4-2 and TRBJ2-5; 9 bases fit TRBD1. After removal of 3 bases from V and 3 bases from J, the junction contained 2 bases not matched to a gene. Germline-derived CDR1 and CDR2 are LGHNA and YNFKEQ. The CDR3 is made up of 14 amino acids. The CDR3 DNA follows: TGTGCCAGCAGCCAGGACAGGGGAAAAGAGACCCAGTACTTC. Translated: CASSQDRGKETQYF.

The genes are TRBV3-1 (or the pseudogene TRBV3-2) and TRBJ1-1; D remains unclear. V lost 2 bases and J lost 0, with 10 bases in between. The CDR3 is 15 amino acids. Germline CDR1 is LGHDT and CDR2 is YNNKEL (reference sequence). The CDR3 loop is CASSQFFDMNTEAFF. Here the CDR3 DNA reads TGTGCCAGCAGCCAATTTTTTGACATGAACACTGAAGCTTTCTTT.

V gene TRBV5-1 combines with J gene TRBJ1-4; 9 positions agree with TRBD1. The germline V gene encodes CDR1 SGHRS and CDR2 YFSETQ. V shed 3 bases and J 6 bases; nucleotides not matched to a gene: 18. The CDR3 sequence is 19 residues long. CDR3 in amino acids: CASSSTGTGKRRGDEKLFF. In DNA form, the CDR3 reads TGCGCCAGCAGCTCGACCGGGACAGGGAAGAGGCGGGGTGATGAAAAACTGTTTTTT.

This clone is a singleton in its sample. The J gene is TRBJ2-7, the V gene TRBV9; 8 bases fit TRBD2. CDR3 length: 15 residues. The V segment lost 4 bases and the J segment 2 bases; nucleotides outside the gene matches: 8. Germline V gene data show CDR1 as SGDLS and CDR2 as YYNGEE. The CDR3 loop is CASSLGVAGTYEQYF. CDR3 nucleotides: TGTGCCAGCAGCCTAGGGGTAGCGGGGACCTACGAGCAGTACTTC.

This chain joins TRBV6-5 and TRBJ2-7; TRBD2 matches 7 bases. Per germline, CDR1 MNHEY and CDR2 SVGAGI. The CDR3 is made up of 14 amino acids. The V segment lost 8 bases and the J segment 3 bases; nucleotides outside the gene matches: 10. This chain's CDR3 is CASYEASGHYEQYF. In nucleotides, the CDR3 is TGTGCCAGCTACGAGGCTAGCGGCCACTACGAGCAGTACTTC.

The gene calls are TRBV25-1 and TRBJ1-2, with D perhaps TRBD1 (5 bases). The CDR3 runs 14 residues. From germline, CDR1 is MGHDK and CDR2 SYGVNS. V dropped 3 bases and J dropped 1 base, with 9 bases sitting between them. The CDR3 protein is CASSDRGNNYGYTF. For the CDR3, the DNA is TGTGCCAGCAGTGATCGGGGGAATAACTATGGCTACACCTTC.

The rearrangement links TRBV10-3 to TRBJ2-7, with no clear D. The germline V gene has CDR1 ENHRY and CDR2 SYGVKD. The CDR3 contains 14 residues. Trimming removed 2 bases from V and 2 bases from J, with 10 bases in between. This CDR3 reads CAISEPHVAYEQYF. The CDR3 DNA sequence: TGTGCCATCAGTGAGCCGCACGTAGCCTACGAGCAGTACTTC.

This chain links TRBV9 with TRBJ1-1; 8 bases fit TRBD1. J gave up 0 bases and V 3 bases, and 7 bases lay outside the gene matches. The CDR3 has 16 amino acids. Germline V gene sequence: CDR1 SGDLS, CDR2 YYNGEE. The CDR3 reads CASSENRDRMNTEAFF. CDR3 nucleotides: TGTGCCAGCAGCGAAAACCGGGACAGGATGAACACTGAAGCTTTCTTT.

The chain has TRBV5-1 and TRBJ1-4; no definite D call. The germline V gene encodes CDR1 SGHRS and CDR2 YFSETQ. Trimming pared 4 bases from V and 0 bases from J, leaving 7 bases between. The CDR3 sequence is 14 residues long. Here the CDR3 DNA reads TGCGCCAGCAGCCTCCTTGCAACTAATGAAAAACTGTTTTTT. Translation gives CASSLLATNEKLFF.

The chain recombines TRBV29-1 with TRBJ2-2; 8 positions agree with TRBD1. This CDR3 region has 13 residues. V was clipped by 6 bases and J by 4 bases; unmatched bases: 4. CDR1 and CDR2 (germline): SQVTM, ANQGSEA. CDR3: CSVITGGTGELFF. The DNA of the CDR3 is TGCAGCGTAATAACAGGGGGCACCGGGGAGCTGTTTTTT.

This chain joins TRBV7-2 and TRBJ2-5; 8 bases agree with TRBD1. Germline V gene lookup returns CDR1 SGHTA and CDR2 FQGNSA. The CDR3 extends over 17 amino acids. Losses at the gene ends were 3 bases for V and 1 base for J; bases not matched to a gene: 10. CDR3 protein: CASSLGFGTGLQETQYF. DNA for the CDR3: TGTGCCAGCAGCTTGGGTTTTGGGACAGGACTCCAAGAGACCCAGTACTTC.

V gene TRBV7-2 combines with J gene TRBJ1-5; unclear D gene. V lost 5 bases and J lost 5, with 7 bases in between. The CDR3 loop spans 12 amino acids. CDR1 is SGHTA, CDR2 FQGNSA, per germline. The CDR3 DNA follows: TGTGCCAGCAGCCCTTATGATCAGCCCCAGCATTTT. Amino acid sequence: CASSPYDQPQHF.

The chain recombines TRBV19 with TRBJ1-2; no reliable D call. Germline loops: CDR1 LNHDA, CDR2 SQIVND (reference sequence). The length of the CDR3 is 14 residues. Trimming stripped 5 bases from V and 0 bases from J, with 10 bases between. Written as DNA, the CDR3 is TGTGCCAGTAGTCTGGAGGGAGCTAACTATGGCTACACCTTC. Translating gives CASSLEGANYGYTF.

The rearrangement uses TRBV24-1 and TRBJ1-1; 9 nucleotides line up with TRBD1. The V gene end was trimmed by 1 base and the J gene end by 4 bases; junction bases not matched to a gene: 6. Germline loops: CDR1 KGHDR, CDR2 SFDVKD. The CDR3 is 16 amino acids. This CDR3 is CATSDFWTGETTEAFF. As DNA, the CDR3 is TGTGCCACCAGTGATTTCTGGACAGGGGAGACCACTGAAGCTTTCTTT.

The chain couples TRBV5-6 to TRBJ1-1; D gene uncertain. The length of the CDR3 is 12 residues. The germline V gene encodes CDR1 SGHDT and CDR2 YYEEEE. Trimming took off 5 bases at V and 1 base at J, with 6 bases between the two ends. The CDR3 DNA reads TGTGCCAGCAGGTACAAGAACACTGAAGCTTTCTTT. As protein: CASRYKNTEAFF.

The V call is TRBV18, the J call TRBJ1-6, with a weak D call TRBD1 (5 bases). Deletions cut 6 bases from V and 13 bases from J, with 16 bases between. CDR3 size: 13 residues. CDR1 is KGHSH, CDR2 LQKENI, per germline. For the CDR3, the DNA is TGTGCCAGCTCTCCGAAACAGGAGTCGCCCCTCCACTTT. Translation gives CASSPKQESPLHF.

V and J are TRBV6-2 or TRBV6-3 and TRBJ2-3; D perhaps matches TRBD2 (7 bases). In germline, CDR1 is MNHEY, CDR2 SVGEGT. V was shortened by 0 bases and J by 8 bases, with 18 bases between the two germline ends. CDR3 length: 16 amino acids. The DNA for the CDR3 is TGTGCCAGCAGTTACTCTGGCGGGGGCGTCCAGGTTACGCAGTATTTT. This gives the protein CASSYSGGGVQVTQYF.

V and J are TRBV19 and TRBJ1-5; tentatively, D is TRBD1 (6 bases). V lost 7 bases and J 1 base, leaving 17 bases between the germline ends. Germline lookup yields CDR1 LNHDA and CDR2 SQIVND (reference sequence). CDR3 length: 16 residues. CDR3 sequence reads: CASTDSGTLSNQPQHF. The CDR3 coding sequence is TGTGCCAGTACCGACTCCGGGACACTGAGCAATCAGCCCCAGCATTTT.

This chain links TRBV27 with TRBJ1-6; D is unresolved. Germline CDR1 and CDR2: MNHEY and SMNVEV (reference sequence). V lost 6 bases to trimming and J lost 7 bases, with 13 bases between them. The CDR3 is 14 residues long. CDR3 bases: TGTGCCAGCAGCCCGATTCCGGTAAATTCACCCCTCCACTTT. Its translation: CASSPIPVNSPLHF.

The chain uses TRBV7-9 and TRBJ2-1; 10 nucleotides line up with TRBD1. The V and J ends lost 6 bases and 8 bases, in that order; junction bases with no gene match: 10. Looked up from germline, CDR1 is SEHNR and CDR2 is FQNEAQ (reference sequence). The CDR3 consists of 15 residues. The CDR3 DNA sequence: TGTGCCAGCAGTGACGACAGGGGGCTTTCAGATGAGCAGTTCTTC. Translating gives CASSDDRGLSDEQFF.

This clone was observed a single time. The chain recombines TRBV29-1 with TRBJ2-1; 10 bases agree with TRBD1. Germline CDR1 SQVTM, CDR2 ANQGSEA. V lost 4 bases and J lost 13; bases outside the gene matches: 4. The CDR3 runs 11 residues. The CDR3 DNA reads TGCAGCGTTGCTCGGGACAGGGGACAGTTCTTC. Residues: CSVARDRGQFF.

The chain carries TRBV7-7 and TRBJ2-1; 15 bases are a match to TRBD2. Germline CDR1 SSHAT, CDR2 FNYEAQ (reference sequence). The length of the CDR3 is 15 residues. The J segment lost 6 bases and the V segment lost 5 bases, leaving 2 bases of the junction unmatched. CDR3 nucleotide sequence: TGTGCCAGCAGCAGGACTAGCGGGGGGGCCAATGAGCAGTTCTTC. It translates to CASSRTSGGANEQFF.

This chain's CDR3 is CASSIIYSLKSGNSYEQYF. DNA for the CDR3: TGTGCCAGTAGTATTATTTATTCCTTAAAATCCGGGAACTCCTACGAGCAGTACTTC. The chain uses TRBV19 and TRBJ2-7; D is perhaps TRBD2 (5 bases). V lost 3 bases to trimming and J lost 0 bases, with 24 bases between them. Germline CDR1 LNHDA, CDR2 SQIVND (reference sequence). CDR3 length: 19 amino acids.

V and J are TRBV24-1 and TRBJ1-5; D perhaps matches TRBD1 (5 bases). The CDR3 runs to 15 residues. Deletions cut 4 bases from V and 0 bases from J, with 9 bases between. CDR1 KGHDR and CDR2 SFDVKD come from the germline V gene. The CDR3 spells CATSDEDTSNQPQHF. CDR3 coding DNA: TGTGCCACCAGTGACGAGGACACTAGCAATCAGCCCCAGCATTTT.